This paragraph covers one T cell receptor beta chain sequence. Its specificity is unknown. This record belongs to a study of vaccination and CD4 T cells after COVID-19. Study conclusions and caveats: The great majority, 304 of 307 vaccine-specific clones, proved spike mono-reactive in convalescent patients.

The treatment here: approximately nine-day PBMC culture with coronavirus spike peptide pools or control peptides (ViraFEST assay). TCRs were sequenced by ViraFEST after antigen-specific T cells had been expanded with peptide pools. Each of days 3 and 7 saw half the medium replaced by fresh IL-2 medium. Once obtained from cultured CD4+ T cells, the DNA was sequenced using the Oncomine TCR Beta short-read assay. Investigators obtained genomic DNA by extraction from cultured CD4+ T cells. TCRdb called the PCR reads again in MiXCR, with one record for every CDR3 protein. Here the sample spans some 12,000 distinct CDR3 sequences, around half being singletons. Sequencing was performed on cultured CD4+ T cells from blood, taken after SARS-CoV-2 vaccination. The receptor comes from a human donor with COVID-19.

The CDR3 sequence is CASGHGYTF. CDR3 bases: TGTGCCAGCGGGCATGGCTACACCTTC. The genes are TRBV2 and TRBJ1-2; D is unresolved. The CDR3 has 9 amino acids. Germline CDR1 SNHLY, CDR2 FYNNEI. Trimming left V 8 bases short and J 6 bases short, with 4 bases between.